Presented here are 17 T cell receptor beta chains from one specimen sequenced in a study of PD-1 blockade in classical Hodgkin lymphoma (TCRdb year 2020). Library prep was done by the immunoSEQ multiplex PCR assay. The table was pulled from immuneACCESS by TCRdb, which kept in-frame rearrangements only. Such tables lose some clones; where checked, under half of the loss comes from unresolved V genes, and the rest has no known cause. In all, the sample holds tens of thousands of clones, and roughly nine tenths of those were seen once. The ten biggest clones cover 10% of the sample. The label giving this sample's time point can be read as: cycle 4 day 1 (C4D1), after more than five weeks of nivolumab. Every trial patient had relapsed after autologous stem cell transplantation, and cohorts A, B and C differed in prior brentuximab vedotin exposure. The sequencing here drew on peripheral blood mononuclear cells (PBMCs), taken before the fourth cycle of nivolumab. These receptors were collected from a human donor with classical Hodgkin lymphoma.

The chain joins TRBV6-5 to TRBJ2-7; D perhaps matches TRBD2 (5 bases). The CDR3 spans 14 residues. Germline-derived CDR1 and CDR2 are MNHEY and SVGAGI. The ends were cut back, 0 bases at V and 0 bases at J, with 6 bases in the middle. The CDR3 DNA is TGTGCCAGCAGTTACTCGGGAGACTCCTACGAGCAGTACTTC. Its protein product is CASSYSGDSYEQYF.

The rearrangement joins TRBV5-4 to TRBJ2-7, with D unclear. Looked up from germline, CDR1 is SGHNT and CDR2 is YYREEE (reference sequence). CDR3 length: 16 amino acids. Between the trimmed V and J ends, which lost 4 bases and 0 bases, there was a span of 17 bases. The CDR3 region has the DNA TGTGCCAGCAGCCTGATATCAGCTTACAGCTCCTACGAGCAGTACTTC. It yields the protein CASSLISAYSSYEQYF.

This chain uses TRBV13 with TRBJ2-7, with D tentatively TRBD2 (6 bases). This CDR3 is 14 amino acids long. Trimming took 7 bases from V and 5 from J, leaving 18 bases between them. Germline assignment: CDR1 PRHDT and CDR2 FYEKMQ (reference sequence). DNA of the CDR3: TGTGCCAGCACTGAAACCGGGGGAGGCCACGAGCAGTACTTC. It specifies CASTETGGGHEQYF.

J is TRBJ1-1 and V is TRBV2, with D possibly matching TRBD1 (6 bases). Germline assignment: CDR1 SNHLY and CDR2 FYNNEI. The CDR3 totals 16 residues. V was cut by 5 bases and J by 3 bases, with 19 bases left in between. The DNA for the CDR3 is TGTGCCAGCAGTAAAAGCTCCAGGGGTTGGGACACTGAAGCTTTCTTT. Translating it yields CASSKSSRGWDTEAFF. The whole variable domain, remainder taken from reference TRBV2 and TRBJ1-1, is EPEVTQTPSHQVTQMGQEVILRCVPISNHLYFYWYRQILGQKVEFLVSFYNNEISEKSEIFDDQFSVERPDGSNFTLKIRSTKLEDSAMYFCASSKSSRGWDTEAFFGQGTRLTVV.

This CDR3 reads CASSLRGGSGNTIYF. The CDR3 DNA sequence: TGTGCCAGCAGCCTTCGAGGGGGGTCTGGAAACACCATATATTTT. The genes are TRBV14 and TRBJ1-3, with D maybe TRBD1 (6 bases). Trimming removed 4 bases at V and 1 base at J, with 11 bases between. Germline assignment: CDR1 SGHDN and CDR2 FVKESK. This CDR3 has 15 amino acids.

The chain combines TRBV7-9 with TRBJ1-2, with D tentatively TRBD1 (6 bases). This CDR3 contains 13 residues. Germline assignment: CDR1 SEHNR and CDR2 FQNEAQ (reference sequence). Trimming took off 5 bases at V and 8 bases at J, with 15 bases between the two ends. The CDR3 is CASSLGAGAGYTF. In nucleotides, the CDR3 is TGTGCCAGCAGCCTCGGAGCAGGGGCCGGCTACACCTTC.

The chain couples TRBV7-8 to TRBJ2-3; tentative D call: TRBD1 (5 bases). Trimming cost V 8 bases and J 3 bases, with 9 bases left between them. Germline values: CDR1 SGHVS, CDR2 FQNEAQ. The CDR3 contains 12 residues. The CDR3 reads CASGQGTDTQYF. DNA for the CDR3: TGTGCCAGCGGGCAGGGAACAGATACGCAGTATTTT.

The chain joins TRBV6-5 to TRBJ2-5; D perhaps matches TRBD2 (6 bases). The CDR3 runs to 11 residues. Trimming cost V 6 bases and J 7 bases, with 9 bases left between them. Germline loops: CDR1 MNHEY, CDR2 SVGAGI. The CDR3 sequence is CASSPGGTQYF. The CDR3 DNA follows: TGTGCCAGCAGCCCCGGGGGGACCCAGTACTTC.

The CDR3 reads CASSPWTGNTEAFF. For the CDR3, the DNA is TGTGCCAGCAGCCCTTGGACGGGGAACACTGAAGCTTTCTTT. V and J are TRBV7-9 and TRBJ1-1, with unresolved D. CDR1 and CDR2 (germline): SEHNR, FQNEAQ (reference sequence). Trimming left V 5 bases short and J 1 base short, with 11 bases between. The length of the CDR3 is 14 residues. Variable domain in full (rest from reference TRBV7-9 and TRBJ1-1): DTGVSQNPRHKITKRGQNVTFRCDPISEHNRLYWYRQTLGQGPEFLTYFQNEAQLEKSRLLSDRFSAERPKGSFSTLEIQRTEQGDSAMYLCASSPWTGNTEAFFGQGTRLTVV.

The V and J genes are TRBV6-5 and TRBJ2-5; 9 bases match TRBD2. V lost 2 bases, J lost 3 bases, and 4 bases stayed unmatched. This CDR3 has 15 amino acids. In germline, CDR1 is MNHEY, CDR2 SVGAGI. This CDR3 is CASSYGLAGKETQYF. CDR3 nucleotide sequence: TGTGCCAGCAGTTACGGGCTAGCGGGAAAAGAGACCCAGTACTTC.

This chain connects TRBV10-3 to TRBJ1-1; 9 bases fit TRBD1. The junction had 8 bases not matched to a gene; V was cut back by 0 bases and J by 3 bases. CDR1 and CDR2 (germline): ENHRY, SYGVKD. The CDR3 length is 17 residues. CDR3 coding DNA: TGTGCCATCAGTGAGTCGAGTGGGACAGGGTCGCACACTGAAGCTTTCTTT. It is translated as CAISESSGTGSHTEAFF.

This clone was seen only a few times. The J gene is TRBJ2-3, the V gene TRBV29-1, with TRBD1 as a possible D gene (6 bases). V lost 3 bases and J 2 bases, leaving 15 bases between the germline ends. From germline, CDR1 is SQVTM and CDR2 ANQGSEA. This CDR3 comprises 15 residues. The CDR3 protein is CSVDSLRTDTDTQYF. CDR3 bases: TGCAGCGTTGATTCATTGAGGACAGACACAGATACGCAGTATTTT.

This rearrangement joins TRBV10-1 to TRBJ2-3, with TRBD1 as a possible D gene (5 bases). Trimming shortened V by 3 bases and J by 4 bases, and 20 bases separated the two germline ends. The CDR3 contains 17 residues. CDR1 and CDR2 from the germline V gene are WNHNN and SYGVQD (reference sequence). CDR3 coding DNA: TGCGCCAGCAGTGACTTTTCTGGGGCAGGGTCGGCAGATACGCAGTATTTT. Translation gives CASSDFSGAGSADTQYF.

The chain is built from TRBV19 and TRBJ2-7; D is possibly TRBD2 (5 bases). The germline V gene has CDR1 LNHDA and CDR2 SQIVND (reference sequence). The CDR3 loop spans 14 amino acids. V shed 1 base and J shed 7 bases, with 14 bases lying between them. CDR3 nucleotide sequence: TGTGCCAGTAGTATAGGACCAGGATCGGGAGAGCAGTACTTC. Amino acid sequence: CASSIGPGSGEQYF.

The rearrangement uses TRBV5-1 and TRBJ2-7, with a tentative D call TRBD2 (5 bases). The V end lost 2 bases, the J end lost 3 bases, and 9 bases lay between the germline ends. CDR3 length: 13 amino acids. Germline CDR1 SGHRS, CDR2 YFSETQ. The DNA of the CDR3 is TGCGCCAGCAGCTTACGGGAAGGCTACGAGCAGTACTTC. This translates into CASSLREGYEQYF.

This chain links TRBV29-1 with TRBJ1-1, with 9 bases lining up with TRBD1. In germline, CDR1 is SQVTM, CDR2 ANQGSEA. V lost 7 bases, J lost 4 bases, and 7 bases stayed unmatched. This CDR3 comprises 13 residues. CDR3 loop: CSARQGGGTEAFF. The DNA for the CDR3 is TGCAGCGCCCGACAGGGGGGGGGCACTGAAGCTTTCTTT. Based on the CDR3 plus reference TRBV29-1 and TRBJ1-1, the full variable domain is SAVISQKPSRDICQRGTSLTIQCQVDSQVTMMFWYRQQPGQSLTLIATANQGSEATYESGFVIDKFPISRPNLTFSTLTVSNMSPEDSSIYLCSARQGGGTEAFFGQGTRLTVV.

The CDR3 region is CASSPTTSGVGEQFF. The CDR3 DNA sequence: TGTGCCAGCAGCCCGACGACTAGCGGGGTTGGTGAGCAGTTCTTC. The genes are TRBV7-3 and TRBJ2-1; 11 nucleotides match TRBD2. CDR3 length: 15 amino acids. V trimming: 5 bases; J trimming: 9 bases; junction bases outside the gene matches: 9. Germline V gene sequence: CDR1 SGHTA, CDR2 FQGTGA.